The 10 T cell receptor beta chains reported below all come from one sample, sequenced in a study of cytomegalovirus exposure and HLA in healthy donors. Only in-frame clones appear in the TCRdb table, and some are missing; sequencing was by immunoSEQ multiplex PCR. The sample includes nearly 110,000 clones, about 85% of them seen just once. The sample taken for sequencing was PBMCs. These receptors came from a woman under 30 in good health and CMV-seropositive.

This clone was seen only a few times. The chain recombines TRBV19 with TRBJ2-7; D may be TRBD1 (7 bases). The V end lost 5 bases, the J end lost 5 bases, and 19 bases lay between the germline ends. The CDR3 spans 15 residues. Per the germline V gene, CDR1 is LNHDA and CDR2 is SQIVND (reference sequence). CDR3 bases: TGTGCCAGTAGTCCCGGGACCAGGGGGGCTAACGAGCAGTACTTC. This sequence encodes CASSPGTRGANEQYF.

The table lists this clone with a count of one. The genes are TRBV27 and TRBJ2-1; D might be TRBD1 (6 bases). Trimming cost V 2 bases and J 7 bases, with 12 bases left between them. Germline CDR1 and CDR2: MNHEY and SMNVEV (reference sequence). CDR3 size: 14 residues. CDR3: CASSLRQGWNEQFF. For the CDR3, the DNA is TGTGCCAGCAGTTTAAGGCAGGGGTGGAATGAGCAGTTCTTC.

This sequence joins TRBV15 and TRBJ1-2, with D possibly being TRBD1 (6 bases). CDR1 and CDR2 (germline): LNHNV, YYDKDF (reference sequence). The CDR3 length is 15 residues. Trimming removed 0 bases at V and 5 bases at J, with 13 bases between. The CDR3 sequence is CATSRERGGYYGYTF. CDR3 coding DNA: TGTGCCACCAGCAGAGAGAGGGGGGGGTATTATGGCTACACCTTC. The full variable domain, completed using reference TRBV15 and TRBJ1-2, is DAMVIQNPRYQVTQFGKPVTLSCSQTLNHNVMYWYQQKSSQAPKLLFHYYDKDFNNEADTPDNFQSRRPNTSFCFLDIRSPGLGDTAMYLCATSRERGGYYGYTFGSGTRLTVV.

This chain joins TRBV7-9 and TRBJ1-1, with D uncertain. The CDR3 has 12 residues. The ends were cut back, 5 bases at V and 3 bases at J, with 7 bases in the middle. Germline CDR1 reads SEHNR; CDR2 reads FQNEAQ (reference sequence). DNA for the CDR3: TGTGCCAGCAGCGCGGGAGACACTGAAGCTTTCTTT. Encoded protein: CASSAGDTEAFF. The entire variable domain, with the rest obtained from reference TRBV7-9 and TRBJ1-1, is as follows: DTGVSQNPRHKITKRGQNVTFRCDPISEHNRLYWYRQTLGQGPEFLTYFQNEAQLEKSRLLSDRFSAERPKGSFSTLEIQRTEQGDSAMYLCASSAGDTEAFFGQGTRLTVV.

This chain joins TRBV28 and TRBJ1-6; 10 positions match TRBD1. V dropped 4 bases and J dropped 9; count of bases not matched to a gene: 6. The CDR3 is made up of 15 amino acids. CDR1 and CDR2 (germline): MDHEN, SYDVKM. The CDR3, as DNA: TGTGCCAGCAGTTCCCGGACAGGGGGAGGTTCACCCCTCCACTTT. Translated: CASSSRTGGGSPLHF.

The chain employs TRBV4-1 and TRBJ1-1; D is ambiguous. The CDR3 sequence is 14 residues long. Germline V lookup: CDR1 MGHRA, CDR2 YSYEKL. With 0 bases removed from V and 8 bases from J, the gap between germline ends came to 13 bases. The CDR3 sequence: CASSQDLVRQEAFF. The CDR3 DNA sequence: TGCGCCAGCAGCCAAGATTTAGTGAGACAAGAAGCTTTCTTT.

This clone was counted once. This chain connects TRBV29-1 to TRBJ1-1; tentative D call: TRBD1 (5 bases). This CDR3 is built from 14 residues. Germline V gene lookup returns CDR1 SQVTM and CDR2 ANQGSEA. Trimming removed 7 bases from V and 0 bases from J, with 15 bases in between. The CDR3 spells CSGGTGALNTEAFF. CDR3 DNA: TGCAGCGGCGGAACAGGCGCTCTGAACACTGAAGCTTTCTTT.

This sequence joins TRBV19 and TRBJ1-2; weak D call: TRBD1 (6 bases). There are 14 residues in the CDR3. The germline V gene has CDR1 LNHDA and CDR2 SQIVND (reference sequence). V was trimmed by 7 bases and J by 2 bases, leaving 14 bases between them. DNA for the CDR3: TGTGCCAGTACCCCGGGGGGGCGAAACTATGGCTACACCTTC. It yields the protein CASTPGGRNYGYTF.

The CDR3 DNA reads TGTGCCAGCAGCGAAAACATTCAGTACTTC. This encodes CASSENIQYF. V gene TRBV6-5 combines with J gene TRBJ2-4; D not certain. The CDR3 runs 10 residues. Trimming stripped 6 bases from V and 5 bases from J, with 2 bases between. The V gene's germline CDR1 is MNHEY and CDR2 SVGAGI.

The chain combines TRBV7-9 with TRBJ1-3; TRBD1 matches 7 bases. Germline V gene sequence: CDR1 SEHNR, CDR2 FQNEAQ (reference sequence). The junction had 11 bases not matched to a gene; V was cut back by 1 base and J by 5 bases. The CDR3 totals 17 residues. This CDR3 reads CASSLGTGDSSRNTIYF. The CDR3 nucleotides are TGTGCCAGCAGCTTAGGCACAGGGGATTCTTCGCGAAACACCATATATTTT.